This TCR beta chain was obtained from a study of shared clonotypes between healthy human individuals. Per the germline V gene, CDR1 is LNHNV and CDR2 is YYDKDF (reference sequence). The V segment lost 0 bases and the J segment 8 bases; nucleotides outside the gene matches: 9. This CDR3 has 16 amino acids. Deep-level assay runs were performed. Sequencing used immunoSEQ multiplex PCR; TCRdb keeps in-frame clones, though not all of them. This sample has 450,000 to 600,000 clones, with 60% to 85% found just once. Unsorted samples used roughly 99 million PBMCs for genomic DNA. The chain joins TRBV15 to TRBJ1-4; 7 nucleotides line up with TRBD1. The clonotype originates from a woman between 40 and 50 years old in good health. Some clones in this sample may be carry-over from other donors' samples. The sequenced sample was PBMCs. The CDR3 is CATSRDYAGGREKLFF. The DNA for the CDR3 is TGTGCCACCAGCAGAGATTACGCAGGGGGTCGGGAAAAACTGTTTTTT.